Sequencing of this T cell receptor beta chain was carried out in a study of monozygotic twins with inflammatory bowel disease. TCRdb reprocessed the 5' RACE reads and keeps a single row for each CDR3 protein, giving no DNA. The sample holds over 100,000 distinct CDR3 sequences. The germline V gene encodes CDR1 MNHNY and CDR2 SVGAGI (reference sequence). This CDR3 comprises 14 residues. The chain is built from TRBV6-6 and TRBJ1-2; the TRBD1 assignment by TCRdb is unverifiable without DNA. The receptor was isolated from a human donor with ulcerative colitis or Crohn's disease, or a healthy co-twin of an affected twin (not recorded which). Sequenced: blood. This chain's CDR3 is CAGHRGRGDYGYTF.